These T cell receptor beta chains were read from a single sample in a study of graft-versus-host responses after intestinal transplantation. Measured with immunoSEQ multiplex PCR; TCRdb has only the in-frame clones, and not every one. The sample consists of 29,000 or so clones, 80% of them appearing once. Sequenced here: ileum tissue, sampled 98 days after intestinal transplantation. These receptors were collected from a human patient who received an intestinal transplant, so some T cells may come from the graft donor. The conserved cysteine and the conserved F or W are not part of the CDR3 here. Fields, in order: J gene, V gene, CDR3 protein.

>TRBJ2-4|TRBV7-9
ASSKPASGSFPRVQY
>TRBJ2-1|TRBV27
ASSPGTTAGNEQF
>TRBJ1-1|TRBV4-1
ASSQQAENTEAF
>TRBJ1-1|TRBV2
ASRRVNTEAF
>TRBJ2-7|TRBV6-1
ASREGLPVGYEQY
>TRBJ2-3|TRBV4-2
ASTDGADTQY
>TRBJ2-5|TRBV6-5
ASSLTSGGASETQY
>TRBJ2-1|TRBV18
ASYPPGGWTYNEQF
>TRBJ1-2|TRBV4-2
ASSQGIGTANYGYT
>TRBJ2-1|TRBV5-8
ATTGTENFNEQF
>TRBJ2-3|TRBV5-6
ASSLGLAGYTDTQY
>TRBJ1-6|TRBV7-9
ASSSPGERGDSPLH
>TRBJ1-2|TRBV4-1
ASSQGPRANYGYT
>TRBJ2-1|TRBV5-6
ASLSQRGNNEQF
>TRBJ2-7|TRBV6-5
ASSSGPYEQY
>TRBJ1-2|TRBV29-1
SVETGSNYGYT
>TRBJ1-1|TRBV7-9
ASSFYRDEAF
>TRBJ2-7|TRBV6-1
ATEYEQY
>TRBJ1-3|TRBV5-4
ASSKQGSSGNTIY
>TRBJ1-2|TRBV6-1
ASSPTGAILYGYT
>TRBJ2-7|TRBV7-6
ASTPGGGGRSYEQY
>TRBJ1-4|TRBV6-6
ASRSLQGTNEKLF
>TRBJ2-1|TRBV27
ASSFVGQGYNEQF
>TRBJ2-5|TRBV7-9
ASSPPGLDETQY
>TRBJ2-7|TRBV27
ASRSGTTYEQY
>TRBJ2-5|TRBV10-3
AISESLSAETQY
>TRBJ2-5|TRBV30
AWSVSGETQY
>TRBJ2-1|TRBV14
ASSQYSGGSYNEQF
>TRBJ2-3|TRBV5-4
ASSGGVQRGMNTQY
>TRBJ1-2|TRBV15
ATSRGGGRAPVGYT
>TRBJ1-1|TRBV30
AWSRQGQANTEAF
>TRBJ1-5|TRBV6-1
ASRGQGIGDQPQH
>TRBJ2-1|TRBV7-2
ASRELTGRLWLDEQF
>TRBJ2-1|TRBV7-9
ASSLGHNEQF
>TRBJ2-3|TRBV9
ASSVEGTATDTQY
>TRBJ2-3|TRBV28
ASSFLGASRVGTQY
>TRBJ2-7|TRBV21-1
ASRSGGRDEQY
>TRBJ2-7|TRBV5-1
ASSLGTRYEQY
>TRBJ1-5|TRBV6-1
ASSWTHDGPQH
>TRBJ1-2|TRBV29-1
SVDTGSGYT
>TRBJ2-7|TRBV30
AWSVPRGATYEQY
>TRBJ1-2|TRBV2
ASSERDRGTGGYT
>TRBJ1-6|TRBV25-1
ASSDQGGWDNSPLH
>TRBJ1-1|TRBV19
ASIPPRWAADTEAF
>TRBJ1-2|TRBV2
ASSEAGRGGGGYT
>TRBJ1-2|TRBV7-9
ASTTDSYGYT
>TRBJ2-3|TRBV2
ASSRKRGGLWDTQY
>TRBJ1-4|TRBV5-3
ARSLGRGSWLNGEKLF
>TRBJ2-7|TRBV11-3
ASSLDSLSYEQY
>TRBJ2-1|TRBV27
ASSFLGQLNEQF
>TRBJ2-5|TRBV6-5
ASSPTGNGETQY
>TRBJ1-2|TRBV15
ATSREKKANYGYT
>TRBJ2-1|TRBV28
ASSFLAGRSSYNEQF
>TRBJ1-1|TRBV27
ASSLRENREAF
>TRBJ1-3|TRBV9
ASSLGDNGNTIY
>TRBJ1-5|TRBV7-9
ASSLAGGNQPQH
>TRBJ2-7|TRBV4-1
ASSQGWGGAPYEQY
>TRBJ2-2|TRBV5-1
ASGGQGSNTGELF
>TRBJ2-4|TRBV27
ASSSDSQNIQY
>TRBJ2-7|TRBV7-2
ASSSNYEQY